A selection of T cell receptor beta chains follows, all from one sample in a study of glioma-infiltrating T cells. TCRdb called the multiplex PCR reads again in MiXCR, with one record for every CDR3 protein. The sample holds about 44,000 distinct CDR3 sequences, 20% to 25% seen once. The sample was glioma tissue, nonneoplastic brain tissue, or PBMCs (not recorded which). These receptors all come from a human donor with low-grade glioma or glioblastoma, undergoing nonglioma brain surgery, or in good health (not recorded which). CDR3s include the opening cysteine and the closing phenylalanine or tryptophan. The D gene is left open where the match is weak. A clone size is listed for some rows: how often the clone was seen (once, few, many), or a class if it is expanded.

J gene | V gene | clone size | D gene | CDR3 DNA | CDR3 protein
TRBJ1-2 | TRBV19 | many | - | TGTGCCAGTAGTATAGAAGGACGACCATACTATGGCTACACCTTC | CASSIEGRPYYGYTF
TRBJ1-2 | TRBV5-6 | - | - | TGTGCCAGCAGCTTGGAGGGGATTAACTATGGCTACACCTTC | CASSLEGINYGYTF
TRBJ2-1 | TRBV7-2 | many | - | TGTGCCAGCAGCCCTTGGCGGGGGCCTCGCAATGAGCAGTTCTTC | CASSPWRGPRNEQFF
TRBJ2-2 | TRBV19 | many | TRBD1 | TGTGCCACCTCGAGTCTATGGGACAGGGTCCCCCCCGGGGAGCTGTTTTTT | CATSSLWDRVPPGELFF
TRBJ2-5 | TRBV25-1 | many | - | TGTGCCAGCAGTGACGCTGGCAGACAAGAGACCCAGTACTTC | CASSDAGRQETQYF
TRBJ1-1 | TRBV7-9 | many | TRBD1 | TGTGCCAGCAGCTTTACAGGGGGTCGTTTGAACACTGAAGCTTTCTTT | CASSFTGGRLNTEAFF
TRBJ1-2 | TRBV12-3/TRBV12-4 | few | - | TGTGCCAGCAGTTTATTGAATAGCTATGGCTACACCTTC | CASSLLNSYGYTF
TRBJ1-1 | TRBV3-1 | many | - | TGTGCCAGCACAGGACGGAAAGCTGAGGCTTTCTTT | CASTGRKAEAFF
TRBJ1-6 | TRBV20-1 | many | - | TGCAGTGCTAGAGTAGACTCTAATTCACCCCTCCACTTT | CSARVDSNSPLHF
TRBJ2-3 | TRBV20-1 | many | - | TGCAGTGCTAGAGATCAAGGAAATAGTCCAGATACGCAGTATTTT | CSARDQGNSPDTQYF
TRBJ2-1 | TRBV7-2 | many | - | TGTGCCAGCAGCTTCTCCGGAGGGCCCTACAATGAGCAGTTCTTC | CASSFSGGPYNEQFF
TRBJ2-1 | TRBV30 | - | TRBD1 | TGTGCCTGGAGTTTACAGGGGGCAGTTTACAATGAGCAGTTCTTC | CAWSLQGAVYNEQFF
TRBJ1-5 | TRBV12-3/TRBV12-4 | many | - | TGTGCCAGCAGTTTAGGAGGACCCTATAGCAATCAGCCCCAGCATTTT | CASSLGGPYSNQPQHF
TRBJ2-3 | TRBV7-2 | many | TRBD2 | TGTGCCAGCAGCTTAGCAGCGGGGGGACGCACAGATACGCAGTATTTT | CASSLAAGGRTDTQYF
TRBJ2-7 | TRBV6-1 | many | TRBD2 | TGTGCCAGCAGCCCCCCTCCGGGAGGCCCCAGGTTGGAGCAGTACTTC | CASSPPPGGPRLEQYF
TRBJ2-1 | TRBV27 | many | - | TGTGCCAGCAGTGGGGACCGAAGCTCCTACAATGAGCAGTTCTTC | CASSGDRSSYNEQFF
TRBJ2-5 | TRBV24-1 | many | - | TGTGCCACCAGTGACCCGGACGGGACGGAGACCCAGTACTTC | CATSDPDGTETQYF
TRBJ2-3 | TRBV7-7 | many | TRBD1 | TGTGCCAGCATCAGGGACAGGGTAATGGATACGCAGTATTTT | CASIRDRVMDTQYF
TRBJ2-1 | TRBV20-1 | many | TRBD1 | TGCAGTGCTAGTCTACGGACAGGGAGCGATGAGCAGTTCTTC | CSASLRTGSDEQFF
TRBJ1-1 | TRBV29-1 | many | - | TGCAGCGTATCAACCAGCATGAACACTGAAGCTTTCTTT | CSVSTSMNTEAFF
TRBJ1-1 | TRBV20-1 | many | - | TGCAGTGCTTTAAGGGCCGAGTTGAACACTGAAGCTTTCTTT | CSALRAELNTEAFF
TRBJ2-3 | TRBV5-1 | many | - | TGTGCCAGCAGTCGAGGGGGATCCACAGATACGCAGTATTTT | CASSRGGSTDTQYF
TRBJ2-5 | TRBV20-1 | many | - | TGCAGTGCTAGAGGACAAGACTACCAAGAGACCCAGTACTTC | CSARGQDYQETQYF
TRBJ2-5 | TRBV5-1 | many | - | TGCGCCAGCAGCCAAGGGACGGTCCAGGGAGAGACCCAGTACTTC | CASSQGTVQGETQYF
TRBJ2-3 | TRBV7-8 | many | TRBD2 | TGTGCCAGCAGCTTAGGGGGACTAGCGGGAGGGACTTCCGATACGCAGTATTTT | CASSLGGLAGGTSDTQYF